These 13 T cell receptor beta chains originate from one sample sequenced in a study of CD8 T cells in Susac syndrome. Random hexamers were used to reverse transcribe about 0.45 to 1 ug of RNA. TCRdb processed the immunoSEQ multiplex PCR reads anew with MiXCR; each CDR3 protein has one entry. This sample yields around 160,000 distinct CDR3 sequences, of which over 85% are seen a single time; over 0.12% belongs to the top ten. The source material was CD4+ T cells from PBMCs. The receptors derive from a human donor in good health.

The V call is TRBV2, the J call TRBJ1-6; D is uncertain. The length of the CDR3 is 15 residues. CDR1 SNHLY and CDR2 FYNNEI come from the germline V gene. V lost 3 bases and J lost 10, with 16 bases in between. The CDR3 DNA reads as TGTGCCAGCAGTGAGGGAGTAGGGCGGAACTCACCCCTCCACTTT. Translation gives CASSEGVGRNSPLHF. Based on the CDR3 plus reference TRBV2 and TRBJ1-6, the full variable domain is EPEVTQTPSHQVTQMGQEVILRCVPISNHLYFYWYRQILGQKVEFLVSFYNNEISEKSEIFDDQFSVERPDGSNFTLKIRSTKLEDSAMYFCASSEGVGRNSPLHFGNGTRLTVT.

The chain joins TRBV12-3 or TRBV12-4 to TRBJ1-5; weak D call: TRBD1 (5 bases). The CDR3 runs to 16 residues. Trimming stripped 3 bases from V and 0 bases from J, with 12 bases between. In nucleotides, the CDR3 is TGTGCCAGCAGTTTGCGGGACTGGTATAGCAATCAGCCCCAGCATTTT. Translating gives CASSLRDWYSNQPQHF.

This clonotype was seen only once. This chain uses TRBV5-1 with TRBJ2-2; D possibly corresponds to TRBD2 (6 bases). V lost 4 bases to trimming and J lost 5 bases, with 12 bases between them. The CDR3 runs 14 residues. Germline assignment: CDR1 SGHRS and CDR2 YFSETQ. The CDR3 loop reads CASSPRLETGELFF. CDR3 bases: TGCGCCAGCAGCCCGAGACTAGAAACCGGGGAGCTGTTTTTT.

The chain recombines TRBV20-1 with TRBJ2-7; 7 bases fit TRBD1. The CDR3 contains 16 residues. The junction had 9 bases not matched to a gene; V was cut back by 1 base and J by 0 bases. Per the germline V gene, CDR1 is DFQATT and CDR2 is SNEGSKA (reference sequence). The CDR3: CSARGSLGTASYEQYF. The DNA for the CDR3 is TGCAGTGCTAGAGGTTCGTTAGGGACAGCCTCCTACGAGCAGTACTTC.

V usage is TRBV4-3 and J usage is TRBJ2-3; 8 bases are shared with TRBD2. Unmatched junction bases numbered 9, after V lost 0 bases and J lost 4 bases. The germline V gene encodes CDR1 LGHNA and CDR2 YSLEER. The CDR3 sequence is 17 residues long. The CDR3 is CASSQDLAGGAPDTQYF. For the CDR3, the DNA is TGCGCCAGCAGCCAAGACCTTGCGGGGGGCGCCCCAGATACGCAGTATTTT.

This clonotype was observed once. The chain employs TRBV4-2 and TRBJ2-7, with TRBD1 matching 9 bases. V was pared by 3 bases and J by 3 bases, with 6 bases of the junction left unmatched. Germline lookup yields CDR1 LGHNA and CDR2 YNFKEQ. The CDR3 is 15 amino acids. This CDR3 reads CASSQQGQGDYEQYF. The CDR3 DNA is TGTGCCAGCAGCCAGCAGGGACAGGGCGACTACGAGCAGTACTTC.

This clonotype appeared a single time. V is TRBV5-6 and J is TRBJ1-2; 7 bases agree with TRBD1. CDR3 length: 15 residues. The V gene's germline CDR1 is SGHDT and CDR2 YYEEEE. V lost 3 bases to trimming and J lost 8 bases; unmatched junction nucleotides: 13. In DNA, the CDR3 is TGTGCCAGCAGCTCCCGGACTCAGGGGGAGAGAGGCTACACCTTC. This codes for CASSSRTQGERGYTF.

The CDR3 sequence is CSVEGIYTDTQYF. CDR3 DNA sequence: TGCAGCGTTGAAGGGATCTACACAGATACGCAGTATTTT. The chain joins TRBV29-1 to TRBJ2-3; unclear D gene. Germline V gene sequence: CDR1 SQVTM, CDR2 ANQGSEA. The ends were cut back, 1 base at V and 2 bases at J, with 7 bases in the middle. This CDR3 spans 13 amino acids.

The sample holds one count of this clonotype. The chain recombines TRBV11-2 with TRBJ2-7; 7 bases fit TRBD2. The germline V gene has CDR1 SGHAT and CDR2 FQNNGV. The CDR3 contains 17 residues. Unmatched junction bases numbered 8, after V lost 0 bases and J lost 0 bases. In DNA, the CDR3 is TGTGCCAGCAGCTTAGACGCAGGTAGCGGGTTCTCCTACGAGCAGTACTTC. Translating gives CASSLDAGSGFSYEQYF.

The chain carries TRBV4-2 and TRBJ2-7; 9 bases align to TRBD2. V gave up 2 bases and J gave up 1 base; unmatched junction bases: 3. Germline V gene data show CDR1 as LGHNA and CDR2 as YNFKEQ. This CDR3 region has 15 residues. DNA for the CDR3: TGTGCCAGCAGCCAATGGCGGGGGGGATCCTACGAGCAGTACTTC. Translated, it gives CASSQWRGGSYEQYF.

This clonotype was counted many times. The rearrangement links TRBV7-9 to TRBJ2-5; D gene uncertain. The CDR3 extends over 11 amino acids. CDR1 and CDR2 from the germline V gene are SEHNR and FQNEAQ (reference sequence). V lost 0 bases and J lost 5, with 1 base in between. CDR3 DNA sequence: TGTGCCAGCAGCTTAGCGGAGACCCAGTACTTC. This encodes CASSLAETQYF.

J is TRBJ1-2 and V is TRBV5-4; the D gene is possibly TRBD1 (5 bases). Trimming took off 1 base at V and 6 bases at J, with 10 bases between the two ends. The CDR3 consists of 13 residues. Germline V gives CDR1 SGHNT, CDR2 YYREEE (reference sequence). The DNA of the CDR3 is TGTGCCAGCAGCTTGAAGGGGACCAATGGCTACACCTTC. This codes for CASSLKGTNGYTF.

V and J are TRBV29-1 and TRBJ2-3; no firm D call. The CDR3 length is 8 residues. Germline loops: CDR1 SQVTM, CDR2 ANQGSEA. V dropped 7 bases and J dropped 5 bases, with 1 base sitting between them. CDR3 region: CSGDTQYF. The CDR3 nucleotides read TGCAGCGGAGATACGCAGTATTTT.